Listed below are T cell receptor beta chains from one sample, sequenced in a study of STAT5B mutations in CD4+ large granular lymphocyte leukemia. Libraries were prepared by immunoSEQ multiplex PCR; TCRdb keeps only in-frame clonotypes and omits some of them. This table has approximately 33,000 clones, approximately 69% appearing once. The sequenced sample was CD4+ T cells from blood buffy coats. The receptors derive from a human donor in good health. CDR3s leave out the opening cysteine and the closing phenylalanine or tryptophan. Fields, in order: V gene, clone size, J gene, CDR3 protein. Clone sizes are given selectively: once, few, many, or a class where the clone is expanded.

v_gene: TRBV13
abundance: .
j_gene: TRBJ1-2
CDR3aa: ASSSLGSGRYGYT

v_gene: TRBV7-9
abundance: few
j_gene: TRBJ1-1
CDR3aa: AGAGDGNTEAF

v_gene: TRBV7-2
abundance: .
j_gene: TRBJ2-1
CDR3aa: ASSTTSGGRNNEQF

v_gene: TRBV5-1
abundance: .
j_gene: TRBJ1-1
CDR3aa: ASSLTGGNTEAF

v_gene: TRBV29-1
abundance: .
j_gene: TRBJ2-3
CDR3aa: SVASGTDVTDTQY

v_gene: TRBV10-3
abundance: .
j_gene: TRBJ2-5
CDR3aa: AISESAGLRETQY

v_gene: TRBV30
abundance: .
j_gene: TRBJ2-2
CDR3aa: AWSVLQGLGIGGELF

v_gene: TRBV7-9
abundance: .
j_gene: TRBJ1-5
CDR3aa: ASSLGGGGNSNQPQH

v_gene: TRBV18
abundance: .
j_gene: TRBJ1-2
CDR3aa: ASSLAAGYYGYT

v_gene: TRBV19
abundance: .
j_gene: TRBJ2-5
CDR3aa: ACSATGLARETQY

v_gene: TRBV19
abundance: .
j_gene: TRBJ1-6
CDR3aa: ASSGQNSPLH

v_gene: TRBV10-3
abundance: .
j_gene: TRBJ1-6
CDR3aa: AISPLNDSPLH

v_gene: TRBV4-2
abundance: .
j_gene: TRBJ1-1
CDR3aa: ASSQDVGAEAF

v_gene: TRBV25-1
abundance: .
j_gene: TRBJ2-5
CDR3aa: ASSEDGTQY

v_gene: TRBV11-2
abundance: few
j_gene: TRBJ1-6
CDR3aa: ASSLGGISPLH

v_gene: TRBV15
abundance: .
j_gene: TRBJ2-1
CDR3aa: ATSRGLDNEQF

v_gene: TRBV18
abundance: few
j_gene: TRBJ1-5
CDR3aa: ASSPQSNQPQH

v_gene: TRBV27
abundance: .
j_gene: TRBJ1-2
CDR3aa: ASSLRPFPPSYT

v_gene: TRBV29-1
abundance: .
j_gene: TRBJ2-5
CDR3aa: SVELGLWETQY

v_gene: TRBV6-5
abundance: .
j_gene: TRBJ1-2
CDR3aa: ASRTGRIYGYT

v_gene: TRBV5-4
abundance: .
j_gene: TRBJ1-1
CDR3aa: ASSFAGAMNTEAF

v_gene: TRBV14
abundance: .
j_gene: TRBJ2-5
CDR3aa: ASSQALSRAVETQY

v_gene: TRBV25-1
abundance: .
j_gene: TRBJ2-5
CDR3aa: ASSDTSRYQETQY

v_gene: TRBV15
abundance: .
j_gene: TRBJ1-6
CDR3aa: ATSVESSYNSPLH

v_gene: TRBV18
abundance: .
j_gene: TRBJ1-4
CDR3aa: ASSPRTPGNEKLF

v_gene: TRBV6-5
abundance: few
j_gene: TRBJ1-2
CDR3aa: ASRGDGYT

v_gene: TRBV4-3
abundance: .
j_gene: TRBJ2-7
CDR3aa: ASSQDLRVVPYEQY

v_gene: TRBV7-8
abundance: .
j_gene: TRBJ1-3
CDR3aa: ASSHRGLGNTIY

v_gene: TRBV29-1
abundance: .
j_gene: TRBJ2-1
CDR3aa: SVGTSVWNEQF

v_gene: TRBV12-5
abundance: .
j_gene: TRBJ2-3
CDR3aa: ASGLPAPTSGGTDTQY

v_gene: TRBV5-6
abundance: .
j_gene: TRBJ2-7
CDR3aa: ASSLSRIYEQY

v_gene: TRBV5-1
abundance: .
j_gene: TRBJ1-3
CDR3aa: ASSLEQSGNTIY

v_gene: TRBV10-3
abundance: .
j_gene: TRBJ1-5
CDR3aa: AISEAGVGNQPQH

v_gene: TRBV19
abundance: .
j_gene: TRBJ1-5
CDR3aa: ASSIEDGNQPQH

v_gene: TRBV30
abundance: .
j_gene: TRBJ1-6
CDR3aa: AWSEQNNSPLH

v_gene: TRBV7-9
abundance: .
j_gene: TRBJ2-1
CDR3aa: ASSLGPSAGPVGNEQF

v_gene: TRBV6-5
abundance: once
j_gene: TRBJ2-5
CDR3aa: ASRRTGKETQY

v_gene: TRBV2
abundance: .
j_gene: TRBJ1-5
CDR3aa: ASSLGFSNQPQH

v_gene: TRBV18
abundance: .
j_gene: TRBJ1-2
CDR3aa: ASSPSAGAALT

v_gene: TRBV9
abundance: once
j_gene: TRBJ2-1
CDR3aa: ASSVRGMRNEQF

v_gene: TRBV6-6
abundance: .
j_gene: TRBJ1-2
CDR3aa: ASTARDGLNYGYT

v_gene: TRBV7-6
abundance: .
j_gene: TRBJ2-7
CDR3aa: ASSLGGSGVEEQY

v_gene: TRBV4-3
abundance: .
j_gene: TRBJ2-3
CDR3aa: ASSQGQGAYTDTQY

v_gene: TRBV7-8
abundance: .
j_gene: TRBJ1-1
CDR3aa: ASSSLGQRNTEAF

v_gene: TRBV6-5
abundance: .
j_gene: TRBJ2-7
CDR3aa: ASSSLPGHGAYEQY

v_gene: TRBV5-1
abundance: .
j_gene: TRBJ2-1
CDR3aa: ASSLGPRSYEQF

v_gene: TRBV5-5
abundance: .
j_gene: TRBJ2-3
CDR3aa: ASSLAETDTQY

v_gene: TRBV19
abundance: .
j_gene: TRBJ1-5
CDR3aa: ASSRGWEQPQH

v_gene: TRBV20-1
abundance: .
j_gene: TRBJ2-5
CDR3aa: SARDGETQY

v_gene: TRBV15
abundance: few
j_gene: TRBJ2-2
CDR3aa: ATSRDLPGRTGELF

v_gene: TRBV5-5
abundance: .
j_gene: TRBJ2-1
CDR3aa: ASSRPVNEQF

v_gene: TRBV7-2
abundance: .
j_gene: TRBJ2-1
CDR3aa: ASSLAGWSGGAYNEQF